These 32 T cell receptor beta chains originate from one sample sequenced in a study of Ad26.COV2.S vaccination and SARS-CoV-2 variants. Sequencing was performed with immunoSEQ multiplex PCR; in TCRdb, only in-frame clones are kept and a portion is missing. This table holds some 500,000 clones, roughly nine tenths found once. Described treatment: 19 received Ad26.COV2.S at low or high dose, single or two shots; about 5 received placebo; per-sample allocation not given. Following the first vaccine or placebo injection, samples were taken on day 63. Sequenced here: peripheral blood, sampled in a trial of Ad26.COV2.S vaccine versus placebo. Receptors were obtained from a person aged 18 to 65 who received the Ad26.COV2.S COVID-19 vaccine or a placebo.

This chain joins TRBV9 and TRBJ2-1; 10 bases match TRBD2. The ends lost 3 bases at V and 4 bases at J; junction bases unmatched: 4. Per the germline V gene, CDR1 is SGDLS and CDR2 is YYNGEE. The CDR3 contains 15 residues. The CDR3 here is CASSDGLADYNEQFF. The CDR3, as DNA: TGTGCCAGCAGCGATGGACTAGCGGATTACAATGAGCAGTTCTTC.

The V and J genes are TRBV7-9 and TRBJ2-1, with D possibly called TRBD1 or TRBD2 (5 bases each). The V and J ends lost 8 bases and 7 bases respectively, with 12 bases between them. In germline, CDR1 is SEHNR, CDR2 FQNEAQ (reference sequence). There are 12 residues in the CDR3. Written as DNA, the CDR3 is TGTGCCAGCGGGGACCCTCTAAATGAGCAGTTCTTC. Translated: CASGDPLNEQFF.

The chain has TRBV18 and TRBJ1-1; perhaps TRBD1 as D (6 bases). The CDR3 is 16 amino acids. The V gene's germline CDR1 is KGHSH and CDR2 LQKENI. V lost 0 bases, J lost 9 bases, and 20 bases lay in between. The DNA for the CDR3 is TGTGCCAGCTCACCACCGGACTGGGGGCGGAGGGGAAAAGCTTTCTTT. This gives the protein CASSPPDWGRRGKAFF.

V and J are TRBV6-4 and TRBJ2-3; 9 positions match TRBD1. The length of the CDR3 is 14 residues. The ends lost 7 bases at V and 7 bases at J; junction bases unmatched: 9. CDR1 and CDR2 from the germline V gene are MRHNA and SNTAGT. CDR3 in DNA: TGTGCCAGCAAGCGGTCGGGACAGGGTAATACGCAGTATTTT. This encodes CASKRSGQGNTQYF.

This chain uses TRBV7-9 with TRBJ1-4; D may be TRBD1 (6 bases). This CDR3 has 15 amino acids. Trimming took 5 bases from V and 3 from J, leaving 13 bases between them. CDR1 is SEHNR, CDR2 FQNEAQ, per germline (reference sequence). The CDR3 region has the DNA TGTGCCAGCAGCCCCTGGACAGTTCCTAATGAAAAACTGTTTTTT. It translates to CASSPWTVPNEKLFF.

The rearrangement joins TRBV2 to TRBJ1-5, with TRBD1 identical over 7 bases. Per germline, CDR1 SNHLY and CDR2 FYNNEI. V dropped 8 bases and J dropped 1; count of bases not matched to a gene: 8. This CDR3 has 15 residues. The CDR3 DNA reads TGTGCCAGCGGGATTGACAGGGCCAGCAATCAGCCCCAGCATTTT. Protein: CASGIDRASNQPQHF. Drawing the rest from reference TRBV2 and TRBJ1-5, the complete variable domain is EPEVTQTPSHQVTQMGQEVILRCVPISNHLYFYWYRQILGQKVEFLVSFYNNEISEKSEIFDDQFSVERPDGSNFTLKIRSTKLEDSAMYFCASGIDRASNQPQHFGDGTRLSIL.

The CDR3 loop is CASSPRGVLQYF. Written as DNA, the CDR3 is TGTGCCAGCAGCCCCCGTGGGGTTTTGCAGTATTTT. This sequence joins TRBV7-2 and TRBJ2-3, with D uncertain. CDR1 is SGHTA and CDR2 is FQGNSA in the germline V gene. This CDR3 is built from 12 residues. Trimming pared 5 bases from V and 11 bases from J, leaving 14 bases between.

The CDR3 DNA follows: TGCAGCGGGAGATGGGTGGGTGCCGGGGAGCTGTTTTTT. This sequence encodes CSGRWVGAGELFF. The chain joins TRBV29-1 to TRBJ2-2; D gene unclear. The CDR3 extends over 13 amino acids. Germline CDR1 reads SQVTM; CDR2 reads ANQGSEA. V gave up 7 bases and J gave up 6 bases, with 15 bases separating them.

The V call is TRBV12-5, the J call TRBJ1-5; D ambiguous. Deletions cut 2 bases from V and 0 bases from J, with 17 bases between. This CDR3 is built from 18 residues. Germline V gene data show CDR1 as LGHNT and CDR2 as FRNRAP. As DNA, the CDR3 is TGTGCTAGTGGTTTGTGCCGGACGTGGCGTTATAGCAATCAGCCCCAGCATTTT. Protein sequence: CASGLCRTWRYSNQPQHF.

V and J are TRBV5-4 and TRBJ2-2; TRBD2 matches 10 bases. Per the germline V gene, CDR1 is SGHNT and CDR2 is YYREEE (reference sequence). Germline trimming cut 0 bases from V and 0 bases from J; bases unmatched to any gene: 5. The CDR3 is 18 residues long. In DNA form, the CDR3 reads TGTGCCAGCAGCTTGGGACTAGCGGGCCGGGCGAACACCGGGGAGCTGTTTTTT. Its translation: CASSLGLAGRANTGELFF.

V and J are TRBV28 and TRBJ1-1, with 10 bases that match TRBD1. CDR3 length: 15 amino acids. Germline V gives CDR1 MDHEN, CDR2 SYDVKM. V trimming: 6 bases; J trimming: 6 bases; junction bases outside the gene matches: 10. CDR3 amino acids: CASRTTGGWTPEAFF. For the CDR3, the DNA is TGTGCCAGCAGGACGACAGGGGGCTGGACTCCTGAAGCTTTCTTT.

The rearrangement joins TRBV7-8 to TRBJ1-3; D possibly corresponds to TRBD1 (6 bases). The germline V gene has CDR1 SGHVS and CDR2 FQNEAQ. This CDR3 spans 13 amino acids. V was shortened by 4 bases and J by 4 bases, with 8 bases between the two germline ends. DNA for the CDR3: TGTGCCAGCAGCTCGGACAGAGGAAACACCATATATTTT. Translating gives CASSSDRGNTIYF.

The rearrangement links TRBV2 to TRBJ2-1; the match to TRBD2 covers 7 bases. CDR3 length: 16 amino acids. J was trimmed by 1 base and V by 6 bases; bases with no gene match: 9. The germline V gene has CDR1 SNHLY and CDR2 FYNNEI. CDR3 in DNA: TGTGCCAGCAGGGCTAGCGGCTTGATTTCCTACAATGAGCAGTTCTTC. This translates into CASRASGLISYNEQFF.

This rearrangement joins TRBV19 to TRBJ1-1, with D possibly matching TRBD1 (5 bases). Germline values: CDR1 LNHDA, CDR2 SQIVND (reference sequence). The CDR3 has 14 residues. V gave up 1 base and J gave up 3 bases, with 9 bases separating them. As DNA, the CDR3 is TGTGCCAGTAGTATAGTCCCGGGGGACACTGAAGCTTTCTTT. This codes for CASSIVPGDTEAFF.

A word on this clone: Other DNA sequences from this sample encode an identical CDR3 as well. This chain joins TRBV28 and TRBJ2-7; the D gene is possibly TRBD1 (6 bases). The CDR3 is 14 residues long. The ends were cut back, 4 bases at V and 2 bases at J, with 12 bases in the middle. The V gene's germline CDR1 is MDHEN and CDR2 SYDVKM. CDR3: CASSSPGQTYEQYF. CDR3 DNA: TGTGCCAGCAGTTCACCGGGACAAACCTACGAGCAGTACTTC.

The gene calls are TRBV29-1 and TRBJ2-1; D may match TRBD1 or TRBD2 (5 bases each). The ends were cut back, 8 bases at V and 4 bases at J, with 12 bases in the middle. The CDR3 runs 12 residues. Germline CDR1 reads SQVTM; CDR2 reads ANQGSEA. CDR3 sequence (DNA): TGCAGCCCATGGGACGGATACAATGAGCAGTTCTTC. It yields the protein CSPWDGYNEQFF.

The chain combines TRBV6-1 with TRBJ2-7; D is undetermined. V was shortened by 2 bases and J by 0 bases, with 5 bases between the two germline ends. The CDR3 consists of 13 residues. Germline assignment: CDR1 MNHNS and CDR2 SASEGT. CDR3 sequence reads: CASSERSSYEQYV. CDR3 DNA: TGTGCCAGCAGTGAACGGAGCTCCTACGAGCAGTACGTC.

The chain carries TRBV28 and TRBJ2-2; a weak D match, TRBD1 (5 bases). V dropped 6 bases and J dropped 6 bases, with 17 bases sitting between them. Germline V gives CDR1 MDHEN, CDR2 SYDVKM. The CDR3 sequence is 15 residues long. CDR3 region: CASSSLQARSGELFF. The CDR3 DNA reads TGTGCCAGCAGCTCGTTACAGGCCCGCTCCGGGGAGCTGTTTTTT. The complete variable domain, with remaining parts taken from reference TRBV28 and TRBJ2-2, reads DVKVTQSSRYLVKRTGEKVFLECVQDMDHENMFWYRQDPGLGLRLIYFSYDVKMKEKGDIPEGYSVSREKKERFSLILESASTNQTSMYLCASSSLQARSGELFFGEGSRLTVL.

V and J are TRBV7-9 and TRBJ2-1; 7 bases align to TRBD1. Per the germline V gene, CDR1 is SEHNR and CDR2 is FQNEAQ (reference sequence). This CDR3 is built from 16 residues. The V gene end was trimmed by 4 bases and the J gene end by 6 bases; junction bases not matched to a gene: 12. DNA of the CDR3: TGTGCCAGCAGCTCCTGGGCCGGGACAGCCCTCAATGAGCAGTTCTTC. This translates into CASSSWAGTALNEQFF.

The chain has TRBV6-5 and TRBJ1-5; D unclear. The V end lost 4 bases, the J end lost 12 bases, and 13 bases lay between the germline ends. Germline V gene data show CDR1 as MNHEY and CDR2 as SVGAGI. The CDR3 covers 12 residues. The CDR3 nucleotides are TGTGCCAGCAGTTCAACCCCGGGTCACCAGCATTTT. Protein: CASSSTPGHQHF.

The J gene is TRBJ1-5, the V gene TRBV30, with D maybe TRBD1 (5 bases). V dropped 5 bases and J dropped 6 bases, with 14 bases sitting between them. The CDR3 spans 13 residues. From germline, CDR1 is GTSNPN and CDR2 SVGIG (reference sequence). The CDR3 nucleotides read TGTGCCTGGGGATGGGACGAGAGTCAGCCCCAGCATTTT. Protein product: CAWGWDESQPQHF.

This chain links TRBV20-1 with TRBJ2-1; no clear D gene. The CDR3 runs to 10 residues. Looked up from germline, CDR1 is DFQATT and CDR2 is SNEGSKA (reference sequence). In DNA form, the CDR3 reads TGCGGTATACGGGCCTATGAGCAGTTCTTC. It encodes CGIRAYEQFF.

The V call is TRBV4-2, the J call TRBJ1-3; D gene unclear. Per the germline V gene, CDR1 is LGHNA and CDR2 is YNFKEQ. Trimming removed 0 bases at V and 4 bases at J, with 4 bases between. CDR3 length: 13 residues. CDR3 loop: CASSQEYGNTIYF. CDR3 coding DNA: TGTGCCAGCAGCCAAGAGTACGGAAACACCATATATTTT.

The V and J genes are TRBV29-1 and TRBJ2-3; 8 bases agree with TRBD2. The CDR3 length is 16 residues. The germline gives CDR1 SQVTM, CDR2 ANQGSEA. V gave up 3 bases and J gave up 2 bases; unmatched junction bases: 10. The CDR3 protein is CSVDRNGRAVTDTQYF. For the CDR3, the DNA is TGCAGCGTTGACCGAAACGGGAGGGCCGTCACAGATACGCAGTATTTT.

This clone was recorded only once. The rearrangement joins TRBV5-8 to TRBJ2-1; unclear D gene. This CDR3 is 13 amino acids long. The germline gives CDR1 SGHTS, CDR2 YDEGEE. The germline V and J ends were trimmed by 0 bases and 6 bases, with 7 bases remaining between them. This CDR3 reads CASSLVGVNEQFF. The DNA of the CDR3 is TGTGCCAGCAGCTTGGTCGGCGTCAATGAGCAGTTCTTC.

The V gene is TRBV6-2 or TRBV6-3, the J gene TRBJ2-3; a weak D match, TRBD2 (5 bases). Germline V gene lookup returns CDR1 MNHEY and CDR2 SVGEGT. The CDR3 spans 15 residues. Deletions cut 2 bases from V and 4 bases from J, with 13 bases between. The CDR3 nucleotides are TGTGCCAGCAGTTACCGAGAGAACGGGGCAGATACGCAGTATTTT. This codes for CASSYRENGADTQYF.

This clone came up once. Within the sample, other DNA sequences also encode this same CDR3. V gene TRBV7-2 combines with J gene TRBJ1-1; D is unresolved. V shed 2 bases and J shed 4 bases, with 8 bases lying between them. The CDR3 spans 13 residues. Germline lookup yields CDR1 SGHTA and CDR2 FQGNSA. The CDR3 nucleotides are TGTGCCAGCAGCTTATGGGGTCGCACTGAAGCTTTCTTT. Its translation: CASSLWGRTEAFF.

The DNA for the CDR3 is TGCGCCAGCAGCCCGGAGGGGTGGGATGAAAAACTGTTTTTT. Its protein product is CASSPEGWDEKLFF. V and J are TRBV5-1 and TRBJ1-4, with D tentatively TRBD1 (5 bases). The CDR3 sequence is 14 residues long. From germline, CDR1 is SGHRS and CDR2 YFSETQ. Trimming took 4 bases from V and 6 from J, leaving 13 bases between them.

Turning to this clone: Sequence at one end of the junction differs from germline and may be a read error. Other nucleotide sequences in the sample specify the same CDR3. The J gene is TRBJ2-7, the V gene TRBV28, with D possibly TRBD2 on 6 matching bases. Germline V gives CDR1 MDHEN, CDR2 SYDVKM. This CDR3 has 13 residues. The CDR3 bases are TGTGCCATCTCCGGGACTCCCTCCTACGAACAGTACTTC. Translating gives CAISGTPSYEQYF.

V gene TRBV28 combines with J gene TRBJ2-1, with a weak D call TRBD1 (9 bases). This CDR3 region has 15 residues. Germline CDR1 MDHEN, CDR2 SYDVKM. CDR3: CASGTGSPRRNEQFF. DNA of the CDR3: TGTGCTAGCGGGACAGGGTCCCCACGTCGGAATGAGCAGTTCTTC. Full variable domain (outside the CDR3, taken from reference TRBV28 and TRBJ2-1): DVKVTQSSRYLVKRTGEKVFLECVQDMDHENMFWYRQDPGLGLRLIYFSYDVKMKEKGDIPEGYSVSREKKERFSLILESASTNQTSMYLCASGTGSPRRNEQFFGPGTRLTVL.

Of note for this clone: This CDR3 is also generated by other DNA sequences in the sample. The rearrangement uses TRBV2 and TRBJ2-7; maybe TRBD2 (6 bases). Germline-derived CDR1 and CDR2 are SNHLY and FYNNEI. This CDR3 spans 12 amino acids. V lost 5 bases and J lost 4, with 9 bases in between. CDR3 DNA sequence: TGTGCCAGCAGTCGGGACTCTTACGAGCAGTACTTC. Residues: CASSRDSYEQYF.

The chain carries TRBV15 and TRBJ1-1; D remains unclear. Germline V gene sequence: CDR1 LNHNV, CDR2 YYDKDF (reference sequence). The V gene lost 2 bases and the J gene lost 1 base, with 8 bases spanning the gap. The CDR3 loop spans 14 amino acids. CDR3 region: CATSRRTENTEAFF. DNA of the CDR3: TGTGCCACCAGCAGAAGGACCGAGAACACTGAAGCTTTCTTT.